This TCR beta chain came from a study of blood T cell repertoires in COVID-19. The table came from immunoSEQ multiplex PCR; TCRdb's copy has only in-frame clones and leaves some out. The sample holds around 30,000 clones, about 85% seen once. V was pared by 6 bases and J by 4 bases, with 7 bases of the junction left unmatched. The CDR3 is 15 amino acids. Germline V gene data show CDR1 as MNHEY and CDR2 as SVGAGI. The specimen was peripheral blood. This TCR was sampled from a human donor in a cohort sampled during active COVID-19. The chain recombines TRBV6-5 with TRBJ1-1, with TRBD1 matching over 11 bases. The CDR3 region has the DNA TGTGCCAGCAGGCCAGGACAGGGGGCGAGCACTGAAGCTTTCTTT. This translates into CASRPGQGASTEAFF.